This paragraph covers one T cell receptor (beta chain) sequence. The antigen remains unidentified. An end of the junction differs from the germline gene, which may be a read error. This sample stems from a study of type 1 regulatory T cells. Study-wide context: T-allo10 is a Tr1-enriched, alloantigen-specific CD4 T cell product made in vitro.

CDR3 size: 14 residues. CDR1 SGHAT and CDR2 FQNNGV come from the germline V gene. TCRdb reprocessed the reads via MiXCR and lists one record per CDR3 protein. There are 20,000 to 25,000 distinct CDR3 sequences in the sample; around half occur only once, and roughly 5% lies in the top ten. The receptor was derived from a human donor in good health. The chain has TRBV11-2 and TRBJ2-1, with 8 bases lining up with TRBD1. Sequencing input: cultured T cells, either the whole culture or a sorted T cell fraction (not recorded which). CDR3 protein: CASSVDRGYNEQFF. In DNA, the CDR3 is TGTGCCAGCAGCGTAGACAGGGGTTACAATGAGCAGTTCTTC.